One and the same sample provided the 14 T cell receptor beta chains below, sequenced in a study of CXCR3-negative and CXCR3-positive naive CD8 T cells. It was by 5' RACE with UMI labels that the TRB cDNA libraries were prepared. TCRdb reprocessed the 5' RACE reads, keeping one entry per CDR3 protein, no DNA. This listing includes around 52,000 distinct CDR3 sequences. Material: memory CD8+ T cells from blood. The receptors stem from a human donor in good health. Some clones in this sample may be carry-over from other donors' samples.

The rearrangement uses TRBV21-1 and TRBJ2-2; TCRdb proposes TRBD1, but this gene call is untestable without DNA. TRBV21-1 is assigned pseudogene status. The CDR3 is made up of 15 amino acids. The CDR3 is CASSKGTENTGELFF.

CDR3 in amino acids: CASSLMGDYGYTF. The V and J genes are TRBV28 and TRBJ1-2. In germline, CDR1 is MDHEN, CDR2 SYDVKM. This CDR3 contains 13 residues.

The chain links TRBV9 to TRBJ2-7; TCRdb outputs TRBD1, but without DNA this stays unchecked. This CDR3 is 13 amino acids long. Germline assignment: CDR1 SGDLS and CDR2 YYNGEE. The CDR3 protein is CASSVVPGYEQYF.

The chain employs TRBV29-1 and TRBJ2-1; there is no DNA to check the TCRdb D call of TRBD1. The CDR3 spans 13 residues. Per germline, CDR1 SQVTM and CDR2 ANQGSEA. CDR3 in amino acids: CSVAPGTYNEQFF.

The genes are TRBV4-3 and TRBJ2-2. This CDR3 is built from 17 residues. The germline V gene has CDR1 LGHNA and CDR2 YSLEER. CDR3 residues: CASSQVIRPMKTGELFF.

The chain recombines TRBV7-2 with TRBJ2-1; with no DNA, the TCRdb D assignment of TRBD1 cannot be verified. This CDR3 region has 14 residues. Germline V gene lookup returns CDR1 SGHTA and CDR2 FQGNSA. CDR3 protein: CASSLGAGANEQFF.

The chain combines TRBV6-1 with TRBJ2-1; as DNA is missing, the TRBD2 call by TCRdb cannot be tested. This CDR3 region has 15 residues. CDR1 is MNHNS, CDR2 SASEGT, per germline. CDR3 amino acids: CASSEGGGGPHEQFF.

V is TRBV5-5 and J is TRBJ2-5; TCRdb designates TRBD2, a call that cannot be tested without DNA. This CDR3 has 17 residues. The germline gives CDR1 SGHKS, CDR2 YYEKEE (reference sequence). Here the CDR3 reads CASSLGRGGPSGENQYF. Together with reference TRBV5-5 and TRBJ2-5, the CDR3 gives the full variable domain: DAGVTQSPTHLIKTRGQQVTLRCSPISGHKSVSWYQQVLGQGPQFIFQYYEKEERGRGNFPDRFSARQFPNYSSELNVNALLLGDSALYLCASSLGRGGPSGENQYFGPGTRLLVL.

This chain joins TRBV19 and TRBJ2-1; without DNA, the TCRdb call of TRBD1 cannot be checked. This CDR3 has 15 amino acids. Germline CDR1 is LNHDA and CDR2 is SQIVND (reference sequence). The CDR3 sequence: CASSLGDRGRNEQFF.

The gene calls are TRBV6-6 and TRBJ1-2; TCRdb designates TRBD1, a call that cannot be tested without DNA. The germline V gene has CDR1 MNHNY and CDR2 SVGAGI (reference sequence). The CDR3 is made up of 15 amino acids. CDR3 region: CASSYSAGGVDGYTF.

The rearrangement uses TRBV4-1 and TRBJ1-5. Germline loops: CDR1 MGHRA, CDR2 YSYEKL. The CDR3 spans 16 residues. The CDR3: CASSPRIGYSNQPQHF.

The chain recombines TRBV7-9 with TRBJ1-2; checking the TCRdb D call of TRBD1 is not possible without DNA. Germline CDR1 and CDR2: SEHNR and FQNEAQ (reference sequence). The length of the CDR3 is 15 residues. The CDR3: CASSSATGFNAGYTF.

The rearrangement uses TRBV27 and TRBJ2-5; TCRdb calls TRBD1, which cannot be checked without DNA. The CDR3 consists of 12 residues. Germline V lookup: CDR1 MNHEY, CDR2 SMNVEV (reference sequence). The CDR3 here is CASRGTKETQYF.

The chain employs TRBV6-4 and TRBJ2-3; the D gene TCRdb calls, TRBD1, cannot be checked with no DNA. CDR3 length equals 14 residues. In germline, CDR1 is MRHNA, CDR2 SNTAGT. This CDR3 reads CASSEGRAIDTQYF.